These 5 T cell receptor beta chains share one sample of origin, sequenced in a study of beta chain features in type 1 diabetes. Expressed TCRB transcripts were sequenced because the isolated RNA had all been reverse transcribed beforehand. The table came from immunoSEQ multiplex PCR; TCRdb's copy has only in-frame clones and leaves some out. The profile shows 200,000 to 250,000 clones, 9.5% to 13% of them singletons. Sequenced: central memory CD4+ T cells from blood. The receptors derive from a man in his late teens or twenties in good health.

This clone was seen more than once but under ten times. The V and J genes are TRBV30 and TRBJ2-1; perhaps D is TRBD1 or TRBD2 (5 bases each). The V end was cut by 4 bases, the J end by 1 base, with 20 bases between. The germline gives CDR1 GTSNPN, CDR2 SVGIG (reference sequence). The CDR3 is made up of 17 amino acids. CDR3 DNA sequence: TGTGCCTGGAATAGGGGAGTGGGAGAACGGTCCTACAATGAGCAGTTCTTC. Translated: CAWNRGVGERSYNEQFF.

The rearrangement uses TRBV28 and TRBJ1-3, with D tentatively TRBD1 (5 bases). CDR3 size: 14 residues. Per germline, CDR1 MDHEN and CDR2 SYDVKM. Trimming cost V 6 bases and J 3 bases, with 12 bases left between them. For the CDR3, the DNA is TGTGCCAGCAGGAGATCAGGGATTGGAAACACCATATATTTT. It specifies CASRRSGIGNTIYF.

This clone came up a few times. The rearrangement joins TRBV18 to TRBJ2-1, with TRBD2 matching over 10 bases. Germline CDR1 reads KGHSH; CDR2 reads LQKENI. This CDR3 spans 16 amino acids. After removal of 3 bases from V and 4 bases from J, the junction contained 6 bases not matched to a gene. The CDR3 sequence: CASSPSGRLSYNEQFF. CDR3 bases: TGTGCCAGCTCACCTAGCGGGAGGCTTTCTTACAATGAGCAGTTCTTC. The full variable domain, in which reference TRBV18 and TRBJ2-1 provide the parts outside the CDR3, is NAGVMQNPRHLVRRRGQEARLRCSPMKGHSHVYWYRQLPEEGLKFMVYLQKENIIDESGMPKERFSAEFPKEGPSILRIQQVVRGDSAAYFCASSPSGRLSYNEQFFGPGTRLTVL.

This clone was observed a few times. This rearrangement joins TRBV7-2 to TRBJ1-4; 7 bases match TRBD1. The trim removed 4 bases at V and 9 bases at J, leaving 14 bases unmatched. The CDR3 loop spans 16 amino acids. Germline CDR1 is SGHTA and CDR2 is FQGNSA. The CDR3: CASSYPTGEGPKKLFF. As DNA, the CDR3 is TGTGCCAGCAGCTACCCTACAGGGGAGGGCCCTAAAAAACTGTTTTTT.

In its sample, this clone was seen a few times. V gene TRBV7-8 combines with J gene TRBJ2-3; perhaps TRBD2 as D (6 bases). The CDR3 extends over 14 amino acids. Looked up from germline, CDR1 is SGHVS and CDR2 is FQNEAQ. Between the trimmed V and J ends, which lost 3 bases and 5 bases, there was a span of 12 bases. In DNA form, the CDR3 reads TGTGCCAGCAGCTTCGCGGGAAGGGGAGATACGCAGTATTTT. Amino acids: CASSFAGRGDTQYF.